This TCR beta chain was obtained from a study of blood T cells in healthy people across ages. CDR1 and CDR2 (germline): SEHNR, FQNEAQ (reference sequence). V trimming: 3 bases; J trimming: 8 bases; junction bases outside the gene matches: 8. This CDR3 has 14 residues. The second PCR ran roughly 7 to 12 cycles with a sample-barcoded 5' primer and J-beta primers. Sequencing recovered at least 2.5 million CDR3-containing paired-end reads from each sample. MiXCR was run by TCRdb on the 5' RACE reads, yielding one entry per CDR3 protein. The top ten clones hold approximately 17% of a sample with roughly 500,000 distinct CDR3 sequences, approximately 25% of them seen once. This clonotype was picked up a small number of times.

The chain employs TRBV7-9 and TRBJ1-2; 8 bases agree with TRBD1. This TCR was sampled from a woman in her 70s in good health. The specimen was blood. CDR3 protein: CASSLGQAKEGYTF. In DNA, the CDR3 is TGTGCCAGCAGCTTGGGACAGGCAAAGGAGGGCTACACCTTC.